This record looks at one T cell receptor (beta chain) sequence and its context. Its cognate antigen is unknown. The data were taken from a study of vaccination effects on CD4 cells after COVID-19. Subsequent to 10 days of culture, CD4+ T cells were isolated. The person's infection with SARS-CoV-2, confirmed by PCR, took place between March and December 2020. Each participant was administered two doses of either the BNT162b2 or the mRNA-1273 vaccine. Measured with immunoSEQ multiplex PCR; TCRdb has only the in-frame clones, and not every one. This table holds about 50,000 clones, about 74% found once. The material was CD4+ T cells from PBMCs cultured without peptide, obtained after COVID-19 vaccination. This receptor was obtained from a human donor who had a prior SARS-CoV-2 infection.

The CDR3 DNA reads TGTGCCAGCAGCTTAGTGTGGCGACCTTCCTACGAGCAGTACTTC. This translates into CASSLVWRPSYEQYF. The rearrangement uses TRBV11-2 and TRBJ2-7; no definite D call. The CDR3 runs 15 residues. V was cut by 1 base and J by 1 base, with 11 bases left in between. The germline gives CDR1 SGHAT, CDR2 FQNNGV.